A selection of T cell receptor beta chains follows, all from one sample in a study of cytomegalovirus exposure and HLA in healthy donors. Data came from immunoSEQ multiplex PCR; TCRdb stores just in-frame clones and leaves some out. The sample has some 80,000 clones, 60% to 85% seen once. Sequenced input: PBMCs. These receptors came from a young man in good health and CMV-seropositive. CDR3s include the opening cysteine and the closing phenylalanine or tryptophan. Each record gives: clone size, D gene, J gene, V gene, CDR3 DNA, CDR3 protein. The D gene is left open where the match is weak. Only some rows state a clone size, as once, few, many or a class for expanded clones.

. | . | TRBJ2-1 | TRBV10-2 | TGCGCCAGCAGTGATTATCTACACAATGAGCAGTTCTTC | CASSDYLHNEQFF
once | . | TRBJ1-5 | TRBV30 | TGTGCCTGGAGTTACCGGGAACTCAGCAATCAGCCCCAGCATTTT | CAWSYRELSNQPQHF
few | . | TRBJ2-2 | TRBV5-1 | TGCGCCAGCAGCTTGGTGTCTGGGGAGCTGTTTTTT | CASSLVSGELFF
. | . | TRBJ2-7 | TRBV7-9 | TGTGCCAGCAGCTTTCGGGAGATAAGCTCCTACGAGCAGTACTTC | CASSFREISSYEQYF
. | . | TRBJ1-2 | TRBV6-5 | TGTGCCAGCAGGTCGGCAGGGTTCGGCTACACCTTC | CASRSAGFGYTF
. | . | TRBJ1-4 | TRBV14 | TGTGCCAGCAGCCGAAGCGCTAATGAAAAACTGTTTTTT | CASSRSANEKLFF
. | . | TRBJ2-7 | TRBV11-2 | TGTGCCAGCAGCTTAGTGGGCAGGGTCTACGAGCAGTACTTC | CASSLVGRVYEQYF
. | . | TRBJ2-1 | TRBV11-3 | TGTGCCAGCAGCTTAGACTTAACAGGGGAGCAGTTCTTC | CASSLDLTGEQFF
. | . | TRBJ1-1 | TRBV11-2 | TGTGCCAGCAGCTTCGGCAGGGATGGAGCTTTCTTT | CASSFGRDGAFF
. | TRBD1 | TRBJ2-7 | TRBV5-4 | TGTGCCAGCAGCTTGGGGGACAGCTCCTACGAGCAGTACTTC | CASSLGDSSYEQYF
. | TRBD1 | TRBJ1-5 | TRBV2 | TGTGCCAGCAGAGACAGGGGCCATCAGCCCCAGCATTTT | CASRDRGHQPQHF
. | . | TRBJ1-1 | TRBV7-2 | TGTGCCAGCAGCGGGGAGAACTGGACTGAAGCTTTCTTT | CASSGENWTEAFF
. | . | TRBJ2-5 | TRBV7-9 | TGTGCCAGCTGTTCCCTCTACCAAGAGACCCAGTACTTC | CASCSLYQETQYF
. | . | TRBJ1-1 | TRBV6-1 | TGTGCCAGCAGGGAAATGGGTCCAGGGTGGATGAACACTGAAGCTTTCTTT | CASREMGPGWMNTEAFF
. | . | TRBJ1-1 | TRBV6-5 | TGTGCCAGCACCAACCCGAGGGTGAACACTGAAGCTTTCTTT | CASTNPRVNTEAFF
. | TRBD2 | TRBJ2-3 | TRBV7-9 | TGTGCCAGCAGCTTAAGTAGCGGGATCACAGATACGCAGTATTTT | CASSLSSGITDTQYF
. | TRBD1 | TRBJ1-1 | TRBV11-2 | TGTGCCAGCAGCTTCGCCGGGACAGCGAACACTGAAGCTTTCTTT | CASSFAGTANTEAFF
. | . | TRBJ1-1 | TRBV29-1 | TGCAGCGTTGAAAACCAGCAGGGCACTGAAGCTTTCTTT | CSVENQQGTEAFF
few | . | TRBJ1-1 | TRBV7-8 | TGTGCCAGCAGGGGGCGAACTGAAGCTTTCTTT | CASRGRTEAFF
. | . | TRBJ1-1 | TRBV28 | TGTGCCAGCAGTTTTGGAGGGGTAGTCACTGAAGCTTTCTTT | CASSFGGVVTEAFF
few | . | TRBJ2-1 | TRBV29-1 | TGCAGCGTACTACTCGAGACCCTGAATGAGCAGTTCTTC | CSVLLETLNEQFF
. | . | TRBJ2-5 | TRBV7-9 | TGTGCCAGCAGCTCCGGACAGTTCCAAGAGACCCAGTACTTC | CASSSGQFQETQYF
. | . | TRBJ2-2 | TRBV15 | TGTGCCACCAGCAGAGATAGGGGTACCGGGGAGCTGTTTTTT | CATSRDRGTGELFF
. | TRBD2 | TRBJ2-7 | TRBV4-1 | TGCGCCAGCAGCCGGGGACTAGCGGGCAAACTCGACTGGTGGGCCTCCTACGAGCAGTACTTC | CASSRGLAGKLDWWASYEQYF
. | . | TRBJ1-1 | TRBV6-1 | TGTGCCAGCAGTGAGGGGGGTGCCAACACTGAAGCTTTCTTT | CASSEGGANTEAFF
. | TRBD2 | TRBJ2-2 | TRBV18 | TGTGCCAGCTCAGTCGGGCTAGCGGGAGCCGGGGAGCTGTTTTTT | CASSVGLAGAGELFF
once | . | TRBJ2-1 | TRBV10-1 | TGCGCCAGCAGTGAGTCAGCAACCCACTACAATGAGCAGTTCTTC | CASSESATHYNEQFF
few | TRBD1 | TRBJ2-4 | TRBV29-1 | TGCAGCGTTGGAACAGGGGCTGGAAACATTCAGTACTTC | CSVGTGAGNIQYF
. | TRBD1 | TRBJ2-7 | TRBV7-8 | TGTGCCAGCAGCTTAGCAGACAGGGTAACCCCCTACGAGCAGTACTTC | CASSLADRVTPYEQYF
once | TRBD2 | TRBJ2-5 | TRBV29-1 | TGCAGCGTCGCGACTTTTGCGGGAGGGCCCAAACCGGGGGAGACCCAGTACTTC | CSVATFAGGPKPGETQYF
. | TRBD1 | TRBJ1-5 | TRBV18 | TGTGCCAGCTCACTGGTACAGGGGATCAATCAGCCCCAGCATTTT | CASSLVQGINQPQHF
. | TRBD1 | TRBJ2-1 | TRBV5-1 | TGCGCCAGCAGCTTGGATTCCGCCCCGTGGGACAGGGAGGGCAATGAGCAGTTCTTC | CASSLDSAPWDREGNEQFF
. | TRBD1 | TRBJ1-2 | TRBV7-8 | TGTGCCAGCAGCTCGACAGGGAACTATGGCTACACCTTC | CASSSTGNYGYTF
. | TRBD2 | TRBJ2-7 | TRBV7-6 | TGTGCCAGCAGCTCAGCGGGAGACTCCTACGAGCAGTACTTC | CASSSAGDSYEQYF
. | . | TRBJ2-3 | TRBV7-6 | TGTGCCAGCAGCTTGGGGGCGGGAGCGGATACGCAGTATTTT | CASSLGAGADTQYF
. | TRBD1 | TRBJ1-1 | TRBV4-1 | TGCGCCAGCAGCCAACGGGCTGGGACAGGGGGTAGGATCACTGAAGCTTTCTTT | CASSQRAGTGGRITEAFF
. | . | TRBJ1-2 | TRBV7-9 | TGTGCCAGCAGCTTAGTAGGAGGACCGTATGGCTACACCTTC | CASSLVGGPYGYTF
. | . | TRBJ2-7 | TRBV29-1 | TGCAGCGTTTACACTAGCAGCTCCTACGAGCAGTACTTC | CSVYTSSSYEQYF
. | . | TRBJ1-1 | TRBV11-2 | TGTGCCAGCAGCTTAGGACAGTTGAACACTGAAGCTTTCTTT | CASSLGQLNTEAFF
. | . | TRBJ2-7 | TRBV4-2 | TGTGCCAGCAGCCAACAACAGCAATACGAGCAGTACTTC | CASSQQQQYEQYF
once | . | TRBJ1-1 | TRBV25-1 | TGTGCCAGCAGTCCCCCTAACCGGGCGGGAGCTTTCTTT | CASSPPNRAGAFF
. | TRBD1 | TRBJ2-7 | TRBV4-1 | TGCGCCAGCAGCCAAGATGTAGCTTACAGGGGCGACGAGCAGTACTTC | CASSQDVAYRGDEQYF
. | TRBD1 | TRBJ2-7 | TRBV28 | TGTGCCAGCAGTTCGCTAGGCCTACACAGGGGCGAGCAGTACTTC | CASSSLGLHRGEQYF
. | TRBD2 | TRBJ2-5 | TRBV27 | TGTGCCAGCAGGCTAGCGGGAGGAGAGACCCAGTACTTC | CASRLAGGETQYF